This is a list of T cell receptor beta chains from one sample in a study of T cells after yellow fever vaccination. One entry per CDR3 protein, called by TCRdb with MiXCR from the 5' RACE reads. The sample contains around 300,000 distinct CDR3 sequences, 13% of which appear only once. The sequences come from CD4+ T cells sorted from PBMCs, collected 45 days after the yellow fever booster vaccination. The receptor source for this set is a man younger than 45 who received the YFV17D yellow fever vaccine. CDR3s include the opening cysteine and the closing phenylalanine or tryptophan. The order of the fields is V gene, CDR3 length, J gene, clone size, D gene, CDR3 DNA, CDR3 protein. D genes are given only for firm matches. Some rows mark clone size as missing; the rest say once, few, many or name a class of expanded clone.

V: TRBV15; length: 14; J: TRBJ2-3; size: -; D: -; DNA: TGTGCCACCCGCCAGACCCAAAACACAGATACGCAGTATTTT; CDR3: CATRQTQNTDTQYF
V: TRBV7-2; length: 17; J: TRBJ1-6; size: few; D: -; DNA: TGTGCCAGCAGCCCTTCAGCCTCGACAGGACTCAATTCACCCCTCCACTTT; CDR3: CASSPSASTGLNSPLHF
V: TRBV7-9; length: 15; J: TRBJ1-5; size: few; D: TRBD1; DNA: TGTGCCAGCAGCTCTACAGGGGGTTACAATCAGCCCCAGCATTTT; CDR3: CASSSTGGYNQPQHF
V: TRBV10-3; length: 12; J: TRBJ2-7; size: few; D: TRBD2; DNA: TGTGCCACAGCGGGAGACTCCTACGAGCAGTACTTC; CDR3: CATAGDSYEQYF
V: TRBV19; length: 13; J: TRBJ1-4; size: few; D: -; DNA: TGTGCCGGGAGGGACAACGGCAATGAAAAACTGTTTTTT; CDR3: CAGRDNGNEKLFF
V: TRBV7-8; length: 16; J: TRBJ2-7; size: -; D: TRBD2; DNA: TGTGCCAGCAGCTCCCGGACTAGCGGGAGGTCCTACGAGCAGTACTTC; CDR3: CASSSRTSGRSYEQYF
V: TRBV5-4; length: 14; J: TRBJ2-7; size: -; D: TRBD2; DNA: TGTGCCAGCAGCCCCAGGCTAGCGGTCTACGAGCAGTACTTC; CDR3: CASSPRLAVYEQYF
V: TRBV10-3; length: 15; J: TRBJ1-2; size: -; D: TRBD1; DNA: TGTGCCATCAGTGAGTCATGGCAGGGGGCCTATGGCTACACCTTC; CDR3: CAISESWQGAYGYTF
V: TRBV10-2; length: 12; J: TRBJ1-4; size: few; D: -; DNA: TGCGCCAGCAGTGAAGGGAATGAAAAACTGTTTTTT; CDR3: CASSEGNEKLFF
V: TRBV3-1; length: 14; J: TRBJ2-7; size: -; D: -; DNA: TGTGCCAGCAGCCGCGGGCGGGTCTCCTACGAGCAGTACTTC; CDR3: CASSRGRVSYEQYF
V: TRBV20-1; length: 11; J: TRBJ2-1; size: few; D: -; DNA: TGCAGTGCTCTCAACTACAATGAGCAGTTCTTC; CDR3: CSALNYNEQFF
V: TRBV7-2; length: 15; J: TRBJ2-5; size: -; D: -; DNA: TGTGCCAGCAGCTCCCCGGACAGACTCCAAGAGACCCAGTACTTC; CDR3: CASSSPDRLQETQYF
V: TRBV5-6; length: 16; J: TRBJ2-2; size: few; D: -; DNA: TGTGCCAGCAGCTTGGTCTTTAGCAGCAACACCGGGGAGCTGTTTTTT; CDR3: CASSLVFSSNTGELFF
V: TRBV5-1; length: 15; J: TRBJ2-1; size: few; D: TRBD2; DNA: TGCGCCAGCAGCCCCGCGGGAGGGCCTTGGGATGAGCAGTTCTTC; CDR3: CASSPAGGPWDEQFF
V: TRBV20-1; length: 11; J: TRBJ2-5; size: many; D: -; DNA: TGCAGTGCTAGGAGGGTTGGGACCCAGTACTTC; CDR3: CSARRVGTQYF
V: TRBV5-1; length: 15; J: TRBJ2-2; size: -; D: TRBD1; DNA: TGCGCCAGCAGCAGTGGACAGGGGCGTACCGGGGAGCTGTTTTTT; CDR3: CASSSGQGRTGELFF
V: TRBV11-2; length: 15; J: TRBJ1-3; size: -; D: -; DNA: TGTGCCAGCAGCCGACAGACTAGCTCTGGAAACACCATATATTTT; CDR3: CASSRQTSSGNTIYF
V: TRBV7-2; length: 14; J: TRBJ2-7; size: -; D: -; DNA: TGTGCCAGCAGCTTAGAGCGGCCGGGCTACGAGCAGTACTTC; CDR3: CASSLERPGYEQYF
V: TRBV5-1; length: 17; J: TRBJ2-5; size: few; D: TRBD2; DNA: TGCGCCAGCAGCTTGGTGCTAGCGGGAGGGCCCTCAGAGACCCAGTACTTC; CDR3: CASSLVLAGGPSETQYF
V: TRBV20-1; length: 8; J: TRBJ1-2; size: few; D: -; DNA: TGCAGCGGAGAGGGCTACACCTTC; CDR3: CSGEGYTF
V: TRBV6-5; length: 17; J: TRBJ2-1; size: -; D: -; DNA: TGTGCCAGCACCGCCCGGGTCGGGGCTAGTGAGGTGAATGAGCAGTTCTTC; CDR3: CASTARVGASEVNEQFF
V: TRBV4-3; length: 16; J: TRBJ2-5; size: -; D: TRBD2; DNA: TGCGCCAGCTCCCAGACTAGCGGGAGTGATTGGGAGACCCAGTACTTC; CDR3: CASSQTSGSDWETQYF
V: TRBV27; length: 14; J: TRBJ1-2; size: few; D: -; DNA: TGTGCCAGCAAACTCGACAGGACCTTCTATGGCTACACCTTC; CDR3: CASKLDRTFYGYTF
V: TRBV20-1; length: 15; J: TRBJ2-2; size: many; D: TRBD2; DNA: TGCAGTGCTAGAGTAGCGGGAGCTAACACCGGGGAGCTGTTTTTT; CDR3: CSARVAGANTGELFF
V: TRBV7-2; length: 14; J: TRBJ2-3; size: few; D: -; DNA: TGTGCCAGCAGCTCCAAGACCAGAGAGGGTACGCAGTATTTT; CDR3: CASSSKTREGTQYF
V: TRBV5-1; length: 13; J: TRBJ2-1; size: -; D: TRBD2; DNA: TGCGCCAGCAGCTTAGCGGGACGGAATGAGCAGTTCTTC; CDR3: CASSLAGRNEQFF
V: TRBV6-1; length: 14; J: TRBJ2-7; size: few; D: -; DNA: TGTGCCACGAGCCGCGGACGGTTATCCTACGAGCAGTACTTC; CDR3: CATSRGRLSYEQYF
V: TRBV28; length: 12; J: TRBJ2-1; size: few; D: -; DNA: TGTGCAAGTGAGTCCTCCTACAATGAGCAGTTCTTC; CDR3: CASESSYNEQFF
V: TRBV4-2; length: 17; J: TRBJ2-1; size: few; D: -; DNA: TGTGCCAGCAGCCAAGATACGACAGTTACCCCTCCCAATGAGCAGTTCTTC; CDR3: CASSQDTTVTPPNEQFF
V: TRBV7-9; length: 14; J: TRBJ1-5; size: few; D: -; DNA: TGTGCCAGCAGCATCCGGGACGGAGATCAGCCCCAGCATTTT; CDR3: CASSIRDGDQPQHF
V: TRBV7-9; length: 16; J: TRBJ2-5; size: few; D: TRBD2; DNA: TGTGCCAGCAGCTTACCGGAGACTAGCGGATTAGGGACCCAGTACTTC; CDR3: CASSLPETSGLGTQYF
V: TRBV12-3/TRBV12-4; length: 15; J: TRBJ2-5; size: few; D: -; DNA: TGTGCCAGCAGTCCCTCCCTAGGGGGGGGAGAGACCCAGTACTTC; CDR3: CASSPSLGGGETQYF